Below are 6 T cell receptor beta chains sequenced from a single sample in a study of beta chain features in type 1 diabetes. Whole-study results and caveats: For Type 1 diabetes patients, all four CD4+ subsets carried TCRB CDR3s that were moderately but significantly shorter.

No antigen has been identified for these receptors. Investigators reverse transcribed all isolated RNA, so they sequenced expressed TCRB transcripts. The method was immunoSEQ multiplex PCR; TCRdb's version includes in-frame clones alone and lacks a portion of them. The sample carries about 120,000 clones, around 17% recorded once. Input material: central memory CD4+ T cells from blood. These receptors all stem from a man in his thirties or forties with type 1 diabetes.

The count of this clone is one. This chain joins TRBV9 and TRBJ2-5; maybe TRBD1 (6 bases). The V and J ends lost 0 bases and 5 bases respectively, with 11 bases between them. This CDR3 has 14 residues. CDR1 and CDR2 from the germline V gene are SGDLS and YYNGEE. In DNA form, the CDR3 reads TGTGCCAGCAGCGTAGGAACAGGGCTTGAGACCCAGTACTTC. Its translation: CASSVGTGLETQYF.

CDR3 in amino acids: CSVLDRSDYGYTF. As DNA, the CDR3 is TGCAGCGTTTTGGACAGGAGTGACTATGGCTACACCTTC. The genes are TRBV29-1 and TRBJ1-2; 7 nucleotides agree with TRBD1. V dropped 5 bases and J dropped 3; count of bases not matched to a gene: 6. CDR1 SQVTM and CDR2 ANQGSEA come from the germline V gene. This CDR3 has 13 amino acids.

The sample holds many counts of this clone. Other nucleotide sequences from this sample produce the same CDR3. The chain joins TRBV5-1 to TRBJ2-5, with unresolved D. Germline V CDR1 and CDR2: SGHRS, YFSETQ. V was shortened by 2 bases and J by 2 bases, with 1 base between the two germline ends. The CDR3 consists of 11 residues. CDR3 DNA: TGCGCCAGCAGCTTACAAGAGACCCAGTACTTC. This translates into CASSLQETQYF. The entire variable domain, with the rest obtained from reference TRBV5-1 and TRBJ2-5, is as follows: KAGVTQTPRYLIKTRGQQVTLSCSPISGHRSVSWYQQTPGQGLQFLFEYFSETQRNKGNFPGRFSGRQFSNSRSEMNVSTLELGDSALYLCASSLQETQYFGPGTRLLVL.

In DNA, the CDR3 is TGTGCCAGCAAGGGGGGGAACACAGATACGCAGTATTTT. This sequence encodes CASKGGNTDTQYF. The chain couples TRBV2 to TRBJ2-3; D perhaps matches TRBD2 (7 bases). The length of the CDR3 is 13 residues. Germline-derived CDR1 and CDR2 are SNHLY and FYNNEI. Between the trimmed V and J ends, which lost 7 bases and 2 bases, there was a span of 10 bases.

The chain employs TRBV29-1 and TRBJ2-7; TRBD2 matches 7 bases. The germline V gene has CDR1 SQVTM and CDR2 ANQGSEA. The ends lost 5 bases at V and 4 bases at J; junction bases unmatched: 8. The CDR3 consists of 13 residues. The CDR3: CSVQPGGSYEQYF. CDR3 sequence (DNA): TGCAGCGTTCAGCCCGGGGGGAGTTACGAGCAGTACTTC.

This clone has ten or more counts. V gene TRBV29-1 combines with J gene TRBJ1-1, with D hard to call. CDR3 length: 13 amino acids. Germline V lookup: CDR1 SQVTM, CDR2 ANQGSEA. Trimming took 1 base from V and 3 from J, leaving 9 bases between them. CDR3 coding DNA: TGCAGCGTTGAAGCGTCCGGTTACACTGAAGCTTTCTTT. Translating it yields CSVEASGYTEAFF.